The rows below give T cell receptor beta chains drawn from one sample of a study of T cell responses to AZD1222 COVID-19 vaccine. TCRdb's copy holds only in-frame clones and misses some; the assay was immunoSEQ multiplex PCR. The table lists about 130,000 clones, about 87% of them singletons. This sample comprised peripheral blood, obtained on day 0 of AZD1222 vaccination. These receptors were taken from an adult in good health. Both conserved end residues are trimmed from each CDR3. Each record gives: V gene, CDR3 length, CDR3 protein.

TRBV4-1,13,ASSPPGLARNEQF
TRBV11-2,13,ASSPPTSGVYEQY
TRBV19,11,ASYGQPNQPQH
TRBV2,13,ASSAGRGTGNTIY
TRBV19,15,ASGKTGTGASNYGYT
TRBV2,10,ASMGSGETQY
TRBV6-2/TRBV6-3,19,ASSYLTPGTGPVFGNQPQH
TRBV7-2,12,ASSLVGPSYGYT
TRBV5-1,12,ASSWGTGNSPLH
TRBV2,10,ASARDTIHHT
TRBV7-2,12,ASSLFLRNTEAF
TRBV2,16,ASKGAMGGASAPYEQY
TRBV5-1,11,ASSLALDTEAF
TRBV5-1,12,ASTQSTGRETQY
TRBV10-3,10,AISEPGRGYT
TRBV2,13,ASSATPGQSYEQY
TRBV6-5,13,ASSYGDREVTSEH
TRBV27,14,ASSSKAGSLTDTQY
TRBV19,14,ASSIGRQPGANVLT
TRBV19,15,ASSISLGQGMRTEAF
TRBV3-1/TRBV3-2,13,ASSHEDRHIYGYT
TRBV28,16,ASSDVTKQGKGFTEAF
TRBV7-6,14,ASSLARDRGSYGYT
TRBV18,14,ASSPGQGLYDSPLH
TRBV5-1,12,ASSPGEAKRGYT
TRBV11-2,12,ASSLGTLNTEAF
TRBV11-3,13,ASSDGGVGNTEAF
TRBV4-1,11,ASSVRDSYGYT
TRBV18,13,ASSPPGRVDYGYT
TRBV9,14,ASSSHSGRSAYEQY
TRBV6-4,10,VKRDNSYEQY